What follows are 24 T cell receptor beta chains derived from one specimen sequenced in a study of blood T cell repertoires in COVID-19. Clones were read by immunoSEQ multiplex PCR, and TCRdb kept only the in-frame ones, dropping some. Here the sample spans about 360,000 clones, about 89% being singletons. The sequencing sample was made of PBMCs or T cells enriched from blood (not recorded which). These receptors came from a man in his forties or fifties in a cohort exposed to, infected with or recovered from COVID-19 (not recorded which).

The CDR3 sequence is CASSGGTGGNEQFF. The CDR3 nucleotides are TGTGCCAGCAGCGGCGGCACGGGAGGCAATGAGCAGTTCTTC. V is TRBV13 and J is TRBJ2-1; TRBD2 matches 7 bases. This CDR3 contains 14 residues. With 5 bases clipped from V and 6 bases from J, the junction kept 7 bases outside the gene matches. CDR1 and CDR2 from the germline V gene are PRHDT and FYEKMQ (reference sequence).

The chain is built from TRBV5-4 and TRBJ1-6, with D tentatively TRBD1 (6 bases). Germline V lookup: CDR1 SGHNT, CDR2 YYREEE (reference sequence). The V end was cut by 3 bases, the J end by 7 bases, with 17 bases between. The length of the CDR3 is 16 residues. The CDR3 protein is CASSSNTGTLNSPLHF. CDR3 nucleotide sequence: TGTGCCAGCAGCTCGAACACCGGGACACTGAATTCACCCCTCCACTTT.

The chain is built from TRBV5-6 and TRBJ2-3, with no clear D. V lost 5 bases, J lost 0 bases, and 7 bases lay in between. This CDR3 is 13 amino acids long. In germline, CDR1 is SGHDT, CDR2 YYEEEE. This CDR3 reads CASSLTSTDTQYF. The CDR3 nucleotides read TGTGCCAGCAGTCTAACTAGCACAGATACGCAGTATTTT.

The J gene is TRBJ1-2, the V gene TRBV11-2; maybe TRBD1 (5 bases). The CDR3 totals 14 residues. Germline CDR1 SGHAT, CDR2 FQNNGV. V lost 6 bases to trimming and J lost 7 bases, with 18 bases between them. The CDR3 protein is CASSLTELGGGYTF. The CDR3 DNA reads TGTGCCAGCAGTTTGACAGAGCTTGGCGGTGGCTACACCTTC.

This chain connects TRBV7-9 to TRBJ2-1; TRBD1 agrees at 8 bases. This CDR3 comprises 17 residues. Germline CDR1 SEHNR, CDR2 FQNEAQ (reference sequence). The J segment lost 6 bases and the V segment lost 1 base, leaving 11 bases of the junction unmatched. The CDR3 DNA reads TGTGCCAGCAGCTTAGGGGGCCAGGGGGCCGTGCGCAATGAGCAGTTCTTC. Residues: CASSLGGQGAVRNEQFF.

For the CDR3, the DNA is TGTGCCAGCAGCCTCCCGGGACAGCAGTACGAGCAGTACTTC. Translation gives CASSLPGQQYEQYF. The chain links TRBV6-5 to TRBJ2-7, with 7 bases fitting TRBD1. The ends lost 6 bases at V and 4 bases at J; junction bases unmatched: 9. Germline values: CDR1 MNHEY, CDR2 SVGAGI. The CDR3 runs 14 residues.

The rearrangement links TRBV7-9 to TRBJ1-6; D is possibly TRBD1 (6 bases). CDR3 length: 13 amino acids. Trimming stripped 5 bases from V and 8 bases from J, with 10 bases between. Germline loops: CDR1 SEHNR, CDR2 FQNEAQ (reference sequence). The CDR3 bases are TGTGCCAGCAGCCAACAGGGTGATTCACCCCTCCACTTT. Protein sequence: CASSQQGDSPLHF.

CDR3: CASSFRDRGQQPQHF. CDR3 DNA sequence: TGTGCCAGCAGTTTCCGGGACAGAGGACAACAGCCCCAGCATTTT. This chain connects TRBV28 to TRBJ1-5; TRBD1 aligns across 7 bases. The J segment lost 7 bases and the V segment lost 3 bases, leaving 9 bases of the junction unmatched. The germline gives CDR1 MDHEN, CDR2 SYDVKM. This CDR3 comprises 15 residues.

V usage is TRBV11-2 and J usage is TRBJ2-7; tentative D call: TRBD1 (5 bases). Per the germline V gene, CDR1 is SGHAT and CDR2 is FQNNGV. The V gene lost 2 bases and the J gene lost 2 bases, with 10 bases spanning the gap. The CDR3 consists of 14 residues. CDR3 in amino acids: CASSLSGRAYEQYF. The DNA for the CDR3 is TGTGCCAGCAGCTTATCAGGCAGGGCCTACGAGCAGTACTTC.

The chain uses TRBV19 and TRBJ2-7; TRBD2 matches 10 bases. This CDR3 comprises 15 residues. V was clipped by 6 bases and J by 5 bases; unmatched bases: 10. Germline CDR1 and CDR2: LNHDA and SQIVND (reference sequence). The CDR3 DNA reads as TGTGCCAGTAGCCTTCTCCTAGCGGGAGAAGACGAGCAGTACTTC. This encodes CASSLLLAGEDEQYF. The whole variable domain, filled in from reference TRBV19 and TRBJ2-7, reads DGGITQSPKYLFRKEGQNVTLSCEQNLNHDAMYWYRQDPGQGLRLIYYSQIVNDFQKGDIAEGYSVSREKKESFPLTVTSAQKNPTAFYLCASSLLLAGEDEQYFGPGTRLTVT.

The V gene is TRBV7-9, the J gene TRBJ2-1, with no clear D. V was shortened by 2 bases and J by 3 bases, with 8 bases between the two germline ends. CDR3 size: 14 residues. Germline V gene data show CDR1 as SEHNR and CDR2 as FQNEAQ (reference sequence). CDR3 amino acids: CASSLTASYNEQFF. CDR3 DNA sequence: TGTGCCAGCAGCTTAACGGCTAGCTACAATGAGCAGTTCTTC.

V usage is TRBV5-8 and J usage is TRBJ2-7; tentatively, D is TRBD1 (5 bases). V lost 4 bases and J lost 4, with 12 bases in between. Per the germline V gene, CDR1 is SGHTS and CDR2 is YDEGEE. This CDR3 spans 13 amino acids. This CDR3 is CASSRSRVYEQYF. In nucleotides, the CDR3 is TGTGCCAGCAGCCGATCCAGGGTTTACGAGCAGTACTTC.

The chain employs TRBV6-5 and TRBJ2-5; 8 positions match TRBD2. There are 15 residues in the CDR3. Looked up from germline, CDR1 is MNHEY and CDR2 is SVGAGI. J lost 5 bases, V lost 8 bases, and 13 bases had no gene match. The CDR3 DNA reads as TGTGCCAGCGGCCGGGGGGGAGGAGGATGGGAGACCCAGTACTTC. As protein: CASGRGGGGWETQYF.

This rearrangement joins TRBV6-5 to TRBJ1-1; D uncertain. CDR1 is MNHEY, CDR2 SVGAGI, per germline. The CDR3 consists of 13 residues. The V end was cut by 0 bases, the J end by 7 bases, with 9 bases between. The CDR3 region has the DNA TGTGCCAGCAGTTACTCGATTCAGTTTGAAGCTTTCTTT. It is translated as CASSYSIQFEAFF.

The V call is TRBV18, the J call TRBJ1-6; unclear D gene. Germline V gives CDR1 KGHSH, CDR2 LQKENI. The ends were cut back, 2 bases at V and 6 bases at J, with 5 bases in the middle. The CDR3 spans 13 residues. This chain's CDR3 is CASSPSSNSPLHF. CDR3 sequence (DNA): TGTGCCAGCTCACCAAGCTCTAATTCACCCCTCCACTTT. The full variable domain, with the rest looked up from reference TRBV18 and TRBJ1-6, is NAGVMQNPRHLVRRRGQEARLRCSPMKGHSHVYWYRQLPEEGLKFMVYLQKENIIDESGMPKERFSAEFPKEGPSILRIQQVVRGDSAAYFCASSPSSNSPLHFGNGTRLTVT.

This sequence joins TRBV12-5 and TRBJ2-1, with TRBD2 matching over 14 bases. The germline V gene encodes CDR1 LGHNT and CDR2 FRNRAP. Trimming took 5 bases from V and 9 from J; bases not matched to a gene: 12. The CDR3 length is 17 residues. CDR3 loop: CASGLRLAGGPGGEQFF. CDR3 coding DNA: TGTGCTAGTGGTCTCCGACTAGCGGGAGGGCCTGGTGGTGAGCAGTTCTTC. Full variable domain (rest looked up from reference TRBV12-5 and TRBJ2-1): DARVTQTPRHKVTEMGQEVTMRCQPILGHNTVFWYRQTMMQGLELLAYFRNRAPLDDSGMPKDRFSAEMPDATLATLKIQPSEPRDSAVYFCASGLRLAGGPGGEQFFGPGTRLTVL.

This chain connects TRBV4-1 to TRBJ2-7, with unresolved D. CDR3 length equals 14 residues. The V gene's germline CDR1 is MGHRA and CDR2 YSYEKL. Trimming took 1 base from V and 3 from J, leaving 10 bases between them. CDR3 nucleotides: TGCGCCAGCAGCCAAGCCTCAATAGACTACGAGCAGTACTTC. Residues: CASSQASIDYEQYF.

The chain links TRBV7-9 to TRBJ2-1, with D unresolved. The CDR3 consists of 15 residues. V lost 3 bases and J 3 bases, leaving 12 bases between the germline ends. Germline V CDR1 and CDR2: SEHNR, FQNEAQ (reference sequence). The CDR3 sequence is CASSFGQAFYNEQFF. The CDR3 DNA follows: TGTGCCAGCAGCTTCGGTCAGGCTTTCTACAATGAGCAGTTCTTC.

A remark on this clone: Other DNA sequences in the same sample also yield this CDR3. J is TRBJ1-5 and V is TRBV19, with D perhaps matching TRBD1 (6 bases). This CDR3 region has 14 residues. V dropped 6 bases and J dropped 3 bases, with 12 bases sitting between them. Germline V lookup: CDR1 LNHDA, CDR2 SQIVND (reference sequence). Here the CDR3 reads CASSTTGNNQPQHF. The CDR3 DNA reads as TGTGCCAGTAGCACGACAGGCAACAATCAGCCCCAGCATTTT.

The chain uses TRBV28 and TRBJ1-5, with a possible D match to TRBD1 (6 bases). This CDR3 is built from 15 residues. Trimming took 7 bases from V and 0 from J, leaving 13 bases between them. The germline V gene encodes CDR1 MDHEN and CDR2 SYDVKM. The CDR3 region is CASTRGGTSNQPQHF. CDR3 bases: TGTGCCAGCACCCGAGGGGGAACTAGCAATCAGCCCCAGCATTTT.

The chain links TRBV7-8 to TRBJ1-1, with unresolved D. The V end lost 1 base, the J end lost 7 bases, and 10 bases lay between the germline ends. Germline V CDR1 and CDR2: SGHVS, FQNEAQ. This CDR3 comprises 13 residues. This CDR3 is CASSLGQIFEAFF. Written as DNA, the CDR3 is TGTGCCAGCAGCTTAGGACAAATTTTTGAAGCTTTCTTT.

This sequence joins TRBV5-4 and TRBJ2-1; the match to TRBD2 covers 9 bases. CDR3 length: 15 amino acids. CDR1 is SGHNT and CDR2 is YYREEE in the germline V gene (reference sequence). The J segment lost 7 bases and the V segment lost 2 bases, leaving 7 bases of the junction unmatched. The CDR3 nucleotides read TGTGCCAGCAGCTTAGGACTAGCGAACGGGAATGAGCAGTTCTTC. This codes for CASSLGLANGNEQFF.

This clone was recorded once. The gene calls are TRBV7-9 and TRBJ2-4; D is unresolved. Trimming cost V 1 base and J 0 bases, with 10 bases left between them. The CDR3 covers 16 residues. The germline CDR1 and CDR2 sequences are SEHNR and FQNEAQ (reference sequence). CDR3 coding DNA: TGTGCCAGCAGCTTAGATGGGCAGGTAGCCAAAAACATTCAGTACTTC. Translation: CASSLDGQVAKNIQYF.

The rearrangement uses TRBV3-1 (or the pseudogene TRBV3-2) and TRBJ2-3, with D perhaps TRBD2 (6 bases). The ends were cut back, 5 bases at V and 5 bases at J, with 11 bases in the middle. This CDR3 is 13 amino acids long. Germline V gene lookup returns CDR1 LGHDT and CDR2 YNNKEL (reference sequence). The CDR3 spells CASSSRRGDTQYF. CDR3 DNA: TGTGCCAGCAGCTCTAGGAGGGGAGATACGCAGTATTTT.